These 2 T cell receptor beta chains came from one sample sequenced in a study of cytomegalovirus exposure and HLA in healthy donors. PCR used 60 Vbeta primers and 13 Jbeta primers. The repertoire was sequenced with immunoSEQ multiplex PCR; TCRdb's copy has only in-frame clones and lacks some. The table lists some 170,000 clones, 71% of them singletons. Sample: PBMCs. The receptor set was obtained from a woman aged 25 to 39 in good health and CMV-seronegative.

Comment on this clone: The junction departs from germline at one end; a sequencing error may be responsible. The rearrangement uses TRBV7-2 and TRBJ1-2, with 8 bases fitting TRBD1. Per the germline V gene, CDR1 is SGHTA and CDR2 is FQGNSA. The CDR3 is 15 amino acids. CDR3 DNA: TGTGCCAGCAGCTTCCAGACAGGGGTCAGCTATGGCTACCCCTTC. Translation: CASSFQTGVSYGYPF.

This clone occurred a few times. The gene calls are TRBV11-1 and TRBJ2-5, with 7 bases lining up with TRBD2. Germline CDR1 reads SGHAT; CDR2 reads FQDESV (reference sequence). With 5 bases clipped from V and 5 bases from J, the junction kept 14 bases outside the gene matches. This CDR3 contains 16 residues. CDR3 in amino acids: CASSPRSGGGRETQYF. The CDR3 DNA is TGTGCCAGCAGCCCGCGATCGGGGGGAGGGCGGGAGACCCAGTACTTC.